Below are 23 T cell receptor beta chains sequenced from a single sample in a study of CD8+CD57+ T cells in acquired aplastic anemia (dated 2018 in TCRdb). Sequenced on an Illumina HiSeq 2000. Genomic DNA was used as template for profiling of TCR beta VDJ combinations and CDR3 sequences. Through fastp at Q25 and MiXCR, TCRdb rebuilt clones from the public reads, retaining in-frame beta chains. Under each unique CDR3 protein, matching rows form one entry showing the most common genes and DNA. The sample yields about 150,000 distinct CDR3 sequences; about 45% were counted once. The ten most abundant clones make up about 2.9% of the sample. Expansion of CD8+CD57+ cells had been shown by flow cytometry in the patients chosen for sequencing. Sequenced sample: sorted CD4+, CD8+, or CD8+CD57+ T cells (not recorded which) from PBMCs. All receptors come from a human donor with aplastic anemia.

The genes are TRBV15 and TRBJ2-5; D assignment may be TRBD1 or TRBD2 (5 bases each). Trimming cost V 1 base and J 9 bases, with 15 bases left between them. The CDR3 is 14 residues long. Looked up from germline, CDR1 is LNHNV and CDR2 is YYDKDF (reference sequence). The CDR3 loop reads CATSRGDGYQPQYF. Here the CDR3 DNA reads TGTGCCACCAGCAGAGGGGACGGCTATCAGCCCCAGTACTTC.

V gene TRBV5-6 combines with J gene TRBJ1-3, with 9 bases fitting TRBD1. V shed 4 bases, J shed 3 bases, and the junction held 8 bases outside the gene matches. This CDR3 has 16 residues. Germline CDR1 is SGHDT and CDR2 is YYEEEE. The CDR3 spells CASSRLGQGSGNTIYF. The CDR3 DNA is TGTGCCAGCAGCCGCCTGGGACAGGGAAGTGGAAACACCATATATTTT.

V gene TRBV15 combines with J gene TRBJ1-6, with 7 nucleotides matching TRBD1. This CDR3 has 17 amino acids. With V trimmed by 3 bases and J by 3 bases, 8 bases remained unmatched. Per germline, CDR1 LNHNV and CDR2 YYDKDF (reference sequence). The CDR3 region is CATSSEDGTVYNSPLHF. The CDR3 bases are TGTGCCACCAGCAGCGAAGATGGGACAGTCTATAATTCACCCCTCCACTTT.

The chain recombines TRBV2 with TRBJ2-3, with D perhaps being TRBD1 or TRBD2 (6 bases each). Germline CDR1 is SNHLY and CDR2 is FYNNEI. The CDR3 is 13 amino acids. Between the trimmed V and J ends, which lost 8 bases and 0 bases, there was a span of 9 bases. In nucleotides, the CDR3 is TGTGCCAGCGGGGGGCAGAGCACAGATACGCAGTATTTT. As protein: CASGGQSTDTQYF.

This chain uses TRBV29-1 with TRBJ2-5, with 11 bases aligning to TRBD2. The CDR3 runs 12 residues. CDR1 and CDR2 (germline): SQVTM, ANQGSEA. V lost 4 bases and J lost 5; bases outside the gene matches: 0. The CDR3 DNA follows: TGCAGCGTTGGGACTAGCGGGGAGACCCAGTACTTC. This encodes CSVGTSGETQYF.

This clonotype was seen more than once but under ten times. This chain uses TRBV11-1 with TRBJ2-5, with a weak D call TRBD1 (8 bases). V was clipped by 1 base and J by 0 bases, with 33 bases between them. This CDR3 has 23 residues. Germline V gene sequence: CDR1 SGHAT, CDR2 FQDESV (reference sequence). In DNA, the CDR3 is TGTGCCAGCAGCTTAGGACAGGGGTTCGTTGGGAGGGATACCGAGGGCCACCAAGAGACCCAGTACTTC. It codes for CASSLGQGFVGRDTEGHQETQYF. Together with reference TRBV11-1 and TRBJ2-5, the CDR3 gives the full variable domain: EAEVAQSPRYKITEKSQAVAFWCDPISGHATLYWYRQILGQGPELLVQFQDESVVDDSQLPKDRFSAERLKGVDSTLKIQPAELGDSAMYLCASSLGQGFVGRDTEGHQETQYFGPGTRLLVL.

The V and J genes are TRBV2 and TRBJ2-7; D possibly corresponds to TRBD2 (5 bases). Germline V CDR1 and CDR2: SNHLY, FYNNEI. V was pared by 4 bases and J by 7 bases, with 8 bases between. The length of the CDR3 is 11 residues. Written as DNA, the CDR3 is TGTGCCAGCAGTGTGGAGGCTGAGCAGTACGTC. This encodes CASSVEAEQYV.

This rearrangement joins TRBV9 to TRBJ2-5; a weak D match, TRBD1 (6 bases). The CDR3 sequence is 14 residues long. Germline V gene lookup returns CDR1 SGDLS and CDR2 YYNGEE. Trimming removed 0 bases from V and 4 bases from J, with 10 bases in between. The CDR3 nucleotides are TGTGCCAGCAGCGTAGGGACAGCCCCAGAGACCCAGTACTTC. Translated: CASSVGTAPETQYF.

The chain recombines TRBV20-1 with TRBJ2-7; 7 nucleotides match TRBD1. V lost 8 bases and J lost 4; bases outside the gene matches: 20. Germline V gene sequence: CDR1 DFQATT, CDR2 SNEGSKA (reference sequence). This CDR3 is 16 amino acids long. CDR3 DNA sequence: TGCAGTTACTCGGTCCCTAACAGGGGTCTTTTTTACGAGCAGTACTTC. Encoded protein: CSYSVPNRGLFYEQYF.

This chain uses TRBV7-8 with TRBJ2-1; 8 positions agree with TRBD1. The CDR3 runs 15 residues. Germline V CDR1 and CDR2: SGHVS, FQNEAQ. The V segment lost 5 bases and the J segment 7 bases; nucleotides outside the gene matches: 10. CDR3 bases: TGTGCCAGCAGCAAACGGACAGGGATTGGAAATGAGCAGTTCTTC. The encoded protein is CASSKRTGIGNEQFF.

For this clonotype: A much larger clonotype is one base distant, so this may be a read error. The chain combines TRBV19 with TRBJ2-3; 7 bases align to TRBD2. This CDR3 region has 16 residues. Per the germline V gene, CDR1 is LNHDA and CDR2 is SQIVND (reference sequence). V lost 3 bases and J lost 5; bases outside the gene matches: 11. Written as DNA, the CDR3 is TGTGCCAGTAGTATCCCTAGCGGTGAAGGTGTAGATACGCAGTATTTT. Residues: CASSIPSGEGVDTQYF.

Remarks on this clonotype: Since a much larger clone is just one base distant, this may be a read error. V usage is TRBV11-3 and J usage is TRBJ2-3; D may be TRBD2 (5 bases). Germline V gives CDR1 SGHNT, CDR2 YENEEA. The CDR3 consists of 14 residues. Deletions cut 5 bases from V and 8 bases from J, with 17 bases between. The CDR3 nucleotides are TGTGCCAGCAGCCTTCAAGGGCCAGAGGGTACGCAGTATTTT. Residues: CASSLQGPEGTQYF.

This clonotype appeared many times. The chain joins TRBV2 to TRBJ1-4; no clear D. The V gene's germline CDR1 is SNHLY and CDR2 FYNNEI. CDR3 size: 13 residues. V lost 5 bases and J 4 bases, leaving 8 bases between the germline ends. The CDR3 reads CASSLSINEKLFF. Here the CDR3 DNA reads TGTGCCAGCAGTCTATCTATTAATGAAAAACTGTTTTTT.

On this clonotype: A read error may be the cause here, since a much bigger clone is one base away. This chain connects TRBV13 to TRBJ1-5; tentative D call: TRBD1 (6 bases). Between the trimmed V and J ends, which lost 5 bases and 6 bases, there was a span of 20 bases. The CDR3 is 16 residues long. The germline gives CDR1 PRHDT, CDR2 FYEKMQ (reference sequence). The DNA for the CDR3 is TGTGCCAGCAGCGCACAACCTGATGGGGGCAGTCAGCCCCAGCATTTT. It codes for CASSAQPDGGSQPQHF.

This chain uses TRBV25-1 with TRBJ1-2; no clear D gene. With 4 bases removed from V and 5 bases from J, the gap between germline ends came to 8 bases. Germline V gives CDR1 MGHDK, CDR2 SYGVNS. The CDR3 is 12 amino acids. CDR3 protein: CASSVSDYGYTF. CDR3 sequence (DNA): TGTGCCAGCAGTGTTTCAGATTATGGCTACACCTTC.

This clonotype has at least ten counts. This chain joins TRBV19 and TRBJ1-1; D possibly corresponds to TRBD1 (6 bases). Trimming took 5 bases from V and 1 from J, leaving 14 bases between them. Germline V gene sequence: CDR1 LNHDA, CDR2 SQIVND (reference sequence). The CDR3 covers 15 residues. Here the CDR3 DNA reads TGTGCCAGTAGTGACCGCCCACAGGGGAACACTGAAGCTTTCTTT. Protein sequence: CASSDRPQGNTEAFF.

J is TRBJ1-6 and V is TRBV7-8; D ambiguous. V lost 4 bases, J lost 8 bases, and 21 bases lay in between. Germline CDR1 is SGHVS and CDR2 is FQNEAQ. This CDR3 comprises 17 residues. The CDR3 here is CASSSTRLAGGDSPLHF. In DNA, the CDR3 is TGTGCCAGCAGCTCGACCCGCCTGGCAGGCGGGGATTCACCCCTCCACTTT. Combining the CDR3 with reference TRBV7-8 and TRBJ1-6 gives the whole variable domain GAGVSQSPRYKVAKRGQDVALRCDPISGHVSLFWYQQALGQGPEFLTYFQNEAQLDKSGLPSDRFFAERPEGSVSTLKIQRTQQEDSAVYLCASSSTRLAGGDSPLHFGNGTRLTVT.

This sequence joins TRBV5-6 and TRBJ2-7; D might be TRBD2 (6 bases). Germline V gives CDR1 SGHDT, CDR2 YYEEEE. Trimming took 4 bases from V and 2 from J, leaving 10 bases between them. The CDR3 is made up of 13 amino acids. CDR3 nucleotides: TGTGCCAGCAGCCGGCGGGGAGCCTACGAGCAGTACGTC. Residues: CASSRRGAYEQYV.

There are a few counts of this clonotype. The chain is built from TRBV25-1 and TRBJ1-4; possible D gene TRBD1, 5 bases. Trimming removed 5 bases from V and 4 bases from J, with 14 bases in between. CDR3 length: 15 amino acids. The germline CDR1 and CDR2 sequences are MGHDK and SYGVNS. This chain's CDR3 is CASSLNGGINEKLFF. CDR3 sequence (DNA): TGTGCCAGCAGTTTAAACGGGGGAATTAATGAAAAACTGTTTTTT.

The chain uses TRBV24-1 and TRBJ2-3; TRBD1 might be the D (5 bases). CDR3 length equals 13 residues. CDR1 KGHDR and CDR2 SFDVKD come from the germline V gene. The V gene lost 12 bases and the J gene lost 2 bases, with 14 bases spanning the gap. The chain's CDR3 is CAVGHTYTDTQYF. CDR3 nucleotides: TGTGCCGTCGGACATACGTACACAGATACGCAGTATTTT.

This clonotype was observed at least ten times. This chain links TRBV7-2 with TRBJ2-5, with 8 bases identical to TRBD2. Losses at the gene ends were 2 bases for V and 2 bases for J; bases not matched to a gene: 4. The length of the CDR3 is 15 residues. Per germline, CDR1 SGHTA and CDR2 FQGNSA. The CDR3 DNA reads TGTGCCAGCAGCTTAATAGCGGGGAAACAAGAGACCCAGTACTTC. Translation gives CASSLIAGKQETQYF.

Note on this clonotype: A much larger clone differs by one base, so this may be a read error. The conserved closing phenylalanine or tryptophan is absent in this CDR3, likely reflecting a read error. V usage is TRBV20-1 and J usage is TRBJ2-2, with D possibly being TRBD1 or TRBD2 (5 bases each). Trimming shortened V by 8 bases and J by 0 bases, and 16 bases separated the two germline ends. Germline-derived CDR1 and CDR2 are DFQATT and SNEGSKA (reference sequence). There are 15 residues in the CDR3. CDR3 in DNA: TGCAGTTCCCCAGGTTTGGGGGCGAACACCGGGGAGCTGTTTCTT. Residues: CSSPGLGANTGELFL.

The chain couples TRBV30 to TRBJ1-5, with D perhaps matching TRBD1 (6 bases). Germline CDR1 reads GTSNPN; CDR2 reads SVGIG (reference sequence). Trimming removed 1 base at V and 2 bases at J, with 6 bases between. This CDR3 contains 13 residues. The CDR3 DNA sequence: TGTGCCTGGAGTGGGGGGCGCAATCAGCCCCAGCATTTT. Translating gives CAWSGGRNQPQHF.